This T cell receptor beta chain comes out of a study of HIV-infected patients and healthy controls. This CDR3 has 15 amino acids. V lost 5 bases and J lost 2, with 16 bases in between. Germline lookup yields CDR1 SGHAT and CDR2 FQNNGV. cDNA was made from approximately 500 ng RNA using alpha and beta constant primers. Using multiplexing indices, alpha and beta chain libraries were generated apart by chain-specific third strand synthesis. One entry per CDR3 protein results from TCRdb running MiXCR on the 5' RACE reads. The profile shows about 17,000 distinct CDR3 sequences, 10% of them singletons. Study findings and constraints: During therapy, HIV-associated CDR3s fell significantly in frequency, while CMV-associated CDR3s did not change significantly. Untreated HIV+ repertoires had roughly threefold fewer distinct CDR3s and lower Shannon diversity than healthy controls. Healthy controls carried many MAIT alpha-chain CDR3s, while HIV+ repertoires had few.

There are many counts of this clonotype. Its specificity is not known. No cell fractionation was done, so the repertoire covers all unsorted peripheral blood T cells. This receptor was obtained from an adult in good health. Sequences were obtained from blood. This chain uses TRBV11-2 with TRBJ2-7; D tentatively fits TRBD1 or TRBD2 (5 bases each). The CDR3: CASSPTPGATYEQYF. The CDR3 bases are TGTGCCAGCAGCCCAACCCCCGGGGCTACCTACGAGCAGTACTTC.